Listed below are T cell receptor beta chains from one sample, sequenced in a study of early stage breast cancer tumors. Using immunoSEQ multiplex PCR, the repertoire was profiled, and TCRdb retains in-frame clones only, with some absent. The repertoire holds about 25,000 clones, with approximately 67% as singletons. The material sequenced was breast tumor tissue. The receptors shown here come from a person in their sixties or seventies with breast cancer. Both conserved end residues are part of each CDR3. A D gene is named only where the DNA matches it firmly. Only part of the rows carry a size: once, few, many, or a class if the clone is expanded.

TRBJ2-1 . TRBV9 . TGTGCCAGCAGCGTATTCAACTCCTACAATGAGCAGTTCTTC CASSVFNSYNEQFF
TRBJ2-1 TRBD2 TRBV7-8 . TGTGCCAGCAGCCTGGCTAGCGGAGGGTCCTACAATGAGCAGTTCTTC CASSLASGGSYNEQFF
TRBJ1-1 TRBD1 TRBV16 few TGTGCCAGCAGCCAGCCGGGACAGCAAAATGAAGCTTTCTTT CASSQPGQQNEAFF
TRBJ2-7 . TRBV6-1 once TGTGCCAGCAGTGGCACACCAGCGGGCCTCTACTACGAGCAGTACTTC CASSGTPAGLYYEQYF
TRBJ1-5 . TRBV27 . TGTGCCAGCGGACCCTTTGGGACAACATTTGGGCAGCCCCAGCATTTT CASGPFGTTFGQPQHF
TRBJ1-2 . TRBV7-2 . TGTGCCAGCAGCCCCGACGCGACAGTCTATGGCTACACCTTC CASSPDATVYGYTF
TRBJ2-1 . TRBV4-1 . TGCGCCAGCAGCGAAGTACCCCCGGGACACCTCTACAATGAGCAGTTCTTC CASSEVPPGHLYNEQFF
TRBJ2-3 . TRBV28 . TGTGCCAGCAGTTTACTAACTGCGGCGCAGTATTTT CASSLLTAAQYF
TRBJ2-3 TRBD2 TRBV7-2 . TGTGCCAGCAGCAGAGGACTAGCGACAGATACGCAGTATTTT CASSRGLATDTQYF
TRBJ1-2 . TRBV7-2 . TGTGCCAGCAGCCCGACTAGGGCGCATACTGGAAATGGCTACACCTTC CASSPTRAHTGNGYTF
TRBJ2-3 TRBD2 TRBV19 . TGTGCCAGTAGTACCGGACTAGCGGGAGGGTACACAGATACGCAGTATTTT CASSTGLAGGYTDTQYF
TRBJ2-7 TRBD2 TRBV5-6 few TGTGCCAGCAGCGGGGGGGGACCCCACGACGAGCAGTACTTC CASSGGGPHDEQYF
TRBJ2-6 TRBD2 TRBV5-6 . TGTGCCAGCAGCGCCCTAGCGGGAGGGCCTGGGGCCAACGTCCTGACTTTC CASSALAGGPGANVLTF
TRBJ1-2 . TRBV4-1 . TGCGCCAGCAGCCAAGGGGAGGGGAGAGGCTATGGCTACACCTTC CASSQGEGRGYGYTF
TRBJ2-1 TRBD2 TRBV29-1 . TGCAGCGTTGAAGATCGGGCTAGCGGGAGAATACGGCAGTTCTTC CSVEDRASGRIRQFF
TRBJ2-2 TRBD2 TRBV5-1 . TGCGCCAGCAGCCCTCCGACTAGCGGACCGGCAGGGGAGCTGTTTTTT CASSPPTSGPAGELFF
TRBJ2-7 . TRBV20-1 few TGCAGTGCTACTCCCGCGGCCGAGCAGTACTTC CSATPAAEQYF
TRBJ2-2 . TRBV30 many TGTGCCTGCCTCTTGGGAGGTCGGGGGAACACCGGGGAGCTGTTTTTT CACLLGGRGNTGELFF
TRBJ2-4 . TRBV6-5 . TGTGCCAGCAGCCCGGGTTATCAAAACATTCAGTACTTC CASSPGYQNIQYF
TRBJ2-7 . TRBV10-1 . TGCGCCAGCAGTGAGTCGGGAGTATCCCGTTACGAGCAGTACTTC CASSESGVSRYEQYF
TRBJ2-3 . TRBV28 . TGTGCCAGCAGACCGGACTGGCCAAATACGCAGTATTTT CASRPDWPNTQYF
TRBJ1-2 TRBD1 TRBV4-1 . TGCGCCAGCAGCCAAGATAGGATGACAGGGGAGTACACCTTC CASSQDRMTGEYTF
TRBJ2-5 TRBD2 TRBV19 once TGTGCCAGTAGTACAATGGGACTAGCGGGGGAAGAGACCCAGTACTTC CASSTMGLAGEETQYF
TRBJ2-1 TRBD1 TRBV5-4 . TGTGCCAGCAGGAGGACAGGGGAGGGGGGATCCTACAATGAGCAGTTCTTC CASRRTGEGGSYNEQFF
TRBJ1-2 . TRBV2 . TGTGCCAGCACCGGCAGGGATAATGGCTACACCTTC CASTGRDNGYTF
TRBJ2-2 TRBD2 TRBV4-3 few TGCGCCAGCAGCCACTCGTCGAAGCGGGGCGTCACCGGGGAGCTGTTTTTT CASSHSSKRGVTGELFF
TRBJ2-1 . TRBV5-4 . TGTGCCAGCAGCTTCATCACAGTCTCCTACAATGAGCAGTTCTTC CASSFITVSYNEQFF
TRBJ2-1 TRBD2 TRBV5-1 . TGCGCCAGCAGCCCCGGGACTAGTTGGGACAATGAGCAGTTCTTC CASSPGTSWDNEQFF
TRBJ2-3 . TRBV9 few TGTGCCAGCAGCGTATCGGGAAAGGCAGATACGCAGTATTTT CASSVSGKADTQYF
TRBJ1-5 . TRBV5-5 . TGTGCCAGCAGCGAGTATAGCAATCAGCCCCAGCATTTT CASSEYSNQPQHF
TRBJ1-1 TRBD1 TRBV19 . TGTGCCAGTAGCTCAGGAGGGACAGGGGGCTACACTGAAGCTTTCTTT CASSSGGTGGYTEAFF
TRBJ2-2 . TRBV5-8 . TGTGCCAGCAGCTTATGGCAGGGGTTCACCGGGGAGCTGTTTTTT CASSLWQGFTGELFF
TRBJ1-2 . TRBV25-1 . TGTGCCAGCAGTGAACCCGTATATAACTATGGCTACACCTTC CASSEPVYNYGYTF
TRBJ2-1 . TRBV5-1 . TGCGCCAGCACCGGGTCTCGATCGGAGCAGTTCTTC CASTGSRSEQFF
TRBJ1-1 TRBD1 TRBV18 . TGTGCCAGCTCACCACCGAAGGGGGCGTTCTCTGAAGCTTTCTTT CASSPPKGAFSEAFF
TRBJ2-1 . TRBV11-3 . TGTGCCAGCAGCGAGGTGTCAGCGGGTGGGTTCAATGAGCAGTTCTTC CASSEVSAGGFNEQFF
TRBJ1-1 . TRBV27 . TGTGCCAGCAGTTTACAGTCAGGGGTGAACACTGAAGCTTTCTTT CASSLQSGVNTEAFF
TRBJ1-1 . TRBV7-6 . TGTGCCAGCAGCTCCCTACAGGGCACTGAAGCTTTCTTT CASSSLQGTEAFF
TRBJ2-6 . TRBV2 . TGTGCCAGCAGTGGGACAGCTTCAGTCAACGTCCTGACTTTC CASSGTASVNVLTF
TRBJ2-7 TRBD1 TRBV19 . TGTGCCAGTAGTATAGACTGGACAGGGCGCTACGAGCAGTACTTC CASSIDWTGRYEQYF
TRBJ1-2 TRBD1 TRBV7-9 . TGTGCCAGCACCCGGGACAGCTCCCGCTATGGCTACACCTTC CASTRDSSRYGYTF
TRBJ2-2 TRBD1 TRBV6-5 few TGTGCCAGCAATCTACAGGGGAGTACCACCGGGGAGCTGTTTTTT CASNLQGSTTGELFF
TRBJ2-1 . TRBV6-4 few TGTGCCAGCAGTGACTCGAACGGGAGCTCCTACAATGAGCAGTTCTTC CASSDSNGSSYNEQFF
TRBJ1-1 . TRBV30 . TGTGCCTGGAGCACTTGGGGGGGGCCCTCAAACACTGAAGCTTTCTTT CAWSTWGGPSNTEAFF
TRBJ1-1 . TRBV11-2 . TGTGCCAGCAGCCTCACAGAGAACACTGAAGCTTTCTTT CASSLTENTEAFF
TRBJ2-3 . TRBV15 . TGTGCCACCAGCAGAGATTTAACTTTCACGGATACGCAGTATTTT CATSRDLTFTDTQYF
TRBJ1-5 . TRBV28 medium-sized TGTGCCAGCCGCAATCAGGGTTTATCAACACGGCCCCAGCATTTT CASRNQGLSTRPQHF
TRBJ1-6 . TRBV30 . TGTGCCTGGAGGGAGGACTCCTATAATTCACCCCTCCACTTT CAWREDSYNSPLHF
TRBJ2-2 TRBD2 TRBV6-1 . TGTGCCAGCATAGCGGGAGTGGGGGTCGGGGAGCTGTTTTTT CASIAGVGVGELFF
TRBJ2-3 TRBD2 TRBV5-4 few TGTGCCAGCAGCTTGGGAGCGGGAGGGCCAGATACGCAGTATTTT CASSLGAGGPDTQYF
TRBJ2-5 . TRBV11-3 . TGTGCCAGCAGCTTAGCCAGGGACCAAGAGACCCAGTACTTC CASSLARDQETQYF
TRBJ1-1 TRBD1 TRBV18 few TGTGCCAGCTCAGCAGGGACAGAGACTGAAGCTTTCTTT CASSAGTETEAFF
TRBJ2-7 . TRBV27 few TGTGCCAGCAGCTTCGTCGGGTGGGACGAGCAGTACTTC CASSFVGWDEQYF
TRBJ1-2 TRBD1 TRBV19 few TGTGCCAGTAGTGACCTGCAGGGGGCGATATATGGCTACACCTTC CASSDLQGAIYGYTF
TRBJ1-1 . TRBV10-1 few TGCGCCAGCAGGCTAACAGTGAACACTGAAGCTTTCTTT CASRLTVNTEAFF